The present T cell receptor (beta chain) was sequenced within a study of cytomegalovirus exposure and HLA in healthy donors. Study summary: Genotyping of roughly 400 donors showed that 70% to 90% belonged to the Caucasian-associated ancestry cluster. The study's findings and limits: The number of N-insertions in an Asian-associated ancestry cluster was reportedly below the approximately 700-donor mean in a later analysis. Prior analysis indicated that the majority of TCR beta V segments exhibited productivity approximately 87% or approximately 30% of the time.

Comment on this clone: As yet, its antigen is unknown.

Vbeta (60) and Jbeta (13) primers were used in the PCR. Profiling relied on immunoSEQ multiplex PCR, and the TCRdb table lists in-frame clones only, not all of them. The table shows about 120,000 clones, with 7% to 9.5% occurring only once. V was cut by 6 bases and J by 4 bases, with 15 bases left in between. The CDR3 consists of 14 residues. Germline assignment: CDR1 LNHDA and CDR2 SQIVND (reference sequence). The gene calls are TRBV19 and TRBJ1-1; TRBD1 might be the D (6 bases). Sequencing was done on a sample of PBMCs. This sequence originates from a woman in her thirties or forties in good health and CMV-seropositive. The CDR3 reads CASRKGEGGTEAFF. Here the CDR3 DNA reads TGTGCCAGTAGGAAAGGGGAGGGGGGCACTGAAGCTTTCTTT. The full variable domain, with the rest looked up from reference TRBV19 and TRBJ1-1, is DGGITQSPKYLFRKEGQNVTLSCEQNLNHDAMYWYRQDPGQGLRLIYYSQIVNDFQKGDIAEGYSVSREKKESFPLTVTSAQKNPTAFYLCASRKGEGGTEAFFGQGTRLTVV.